One and the same sample provided the 24 T cell receptor beta chains below, sequenced in a study of T cell responses to AZD1222 COVID-19 vaccine. The repertoire was sequenced with immunoSEQ multiplex PCR; TCRdb's copy has only in-frame clones and lacks some. The sample lists roughly 100,000 clones, 90% to 95% occurring once. The source was peripheral blood, collected on day 0 of AZD1222 vaccination. Source of these receptors: an adult in good health.

The rearrangement uses TRBV28 and TRBJ1-5; D is unresolved. The CDR3 is 12 amino acids. Germline lookup yields CDR1 MDHEN and CDR2 SYDVKM. Trimming left V 5 bases short and J 1 base short, with 3 bases between. The CDR3 reads CASSQSNQPQHF. CDR3 sequence (DNA): TGTGCCAGCAGTCAGAGCAATCAGCCCCAGCATTTT.

The chain carries TRBV6-4 and TRBJ1-1, with D possibly TRBD1 on 5 matching bases. V shed 3 bases and J shed 4 bases, with 9 bases lying between them. The CDR3 is 13 residues long. Germline CDR1 is MRHNA and CDR2 is SNTAGT. As DNA, the CDR3 is TGTGCCAGCAGTGAAATTGGGGGCACTGAAGCTTTCTTT. It is translated as CASSEIGGTEAFF.

This chain links TRBV5-1 with TRBJ1-1; unclear D gene. V was trimmed by 1 base and J by 1 base, leaving 5 bases between them. This CDR3 contains 13 residues. CDR1 and CDR2 from the germline V gene are SGHRS and YFSETQ. The CDR3 DNA follows: TGCGCCAGCAGCTTGACGTGGAACACTGAAGCTTTCTTT. Amino acid sequence: CASSLTWNTEAFF.

The chain recombines TRBV18 with TRBJ1-6; D unclear. V was clipped by 2 bases and J by 9 bases, with 11 bases between them. The CDR3 consists of 14 residues. Germline loops: CDR1 KGHSH, CDR2 LQKENI. CDR3 bases: TGTGCCAGCTCACCAGAAGAGGGCTTTTCACCCCTCCACTTT. Translation: CASSPEEGFSPLHF.

The chain has TRBV27 and TRBJ1-2; TRBD1 agrees at 8 bases. CDR1 is MNHEY and CDR2 is SMNVEV in the germline V gene (reference sequence). After removal of 3 bases from V and 0 bases from J, the junction contained 3 bases not matched to a gene. The CDR3 has 15 amino acids. This chain's CDR3 is CASSFSGQANYGYTF. The CDR3 DNA reads as TGTGCCAGCAGTTTTTCGGGACAGGCTAACTATGGCTACACCTTC.

The V call is TRBV28, the J call TRBJ1-6, with D possibly being TRBD1 (6 bases). The CDR3 length is 15 residues. Trimming removed 6 bases at V and 9 bases at J, with 18 bases between. CDR1 and CDR2 from the germline V gene are MDHEN and SYDVKM. The CDR3 DNA is TGTGCCAGCAGACCTTCCGGGGGCAGGTTTTCACCCCTCCACTTT. Its translation: CASRPSGGRFSPLHF.

The chain recombines TRBV6-6 with TRBJ2-1; 7 positions match TRBD2. With V trimmed by 7 bases and J by 4 bases, 10 bases remained unmatched. This CDR3 spans 15 amino acids. Per germline, CDR1 MNHNY and CDR2 SVGAGI (reference sequence). CDR3 in DNA: TGTGCCAGCACTCAACCCTCGGGAGGTTACAATGAGCAGTTCTTC. Its protein product is CASTQPSGGYNEQFF.

The count of this clone is one. The rearrangement links TRBV19 to TRBJ1-1; tentatively, D is TRBD1 (5 bases). The CDR3 length is 12 residues. The V gene's germline CDR1 is LNHDA and CDR2 SQIVND (reference sequence). Between the trimmed V and J ends, which lost 7 bases and 8 bases, there was a span of 14 bases. The CDR3 loop is CASTPVAGEAFF. CDR3 bases: TGTGCCAGTACTCCGGTGGCAGGGGAAGCTTTCTTT.

The chain joins TRBV3-1 (or the pseudogene TRBV3-2) to TRBJ1-2; 7 bases line up with TRBD1. This CDR3 is built from 16 residues. The trim removed 1 base at V and 0 bases at J, leaving 5 bases unmatched. Germline V gene lookup returns CDR1 LGHDT and CDR2 YNNKEL (reference sequence). The CDR3 reads CASSQAGTATNYGYTF. The CDR3 bases are TGTGCCAGCAGCCAAGCCGGGACAGCTACTAACTATGGCTACACCTTC.

The gene calls are TRBV7-6 and TRBJ1-1; the match to TRBD1 covers 7 bases. Germline assignment: CDR1 SGHVS and CDR2 FNYEAQ. Losses at the gene ends were 2 bases for V and 5 bases for J; bases not matched to a gene: 11. There are 16 residues in the CDR3. CDR3: CASSLNLRGRETEAFF. The DNA of the CDR3 is TGTGCCAGCAGCTTAAACTTGAGGGGGCGGGAAACTGAAGCTTTCTTT.

This chain uses TRBV2 with TRBJ2-1; 15 positions agree with TRBD2. The germline V gene encodes CDR1 SNHLY and CDR2 FYNNEI. The CDR3 runs to 17 residues. The junction had 3 bases not matched to a gene; V was cut back by 6 bases and J by 0 bases. The CDR3 sequence is CASRGTSGRSSYNEQFF. The CDR3 nucleotides are TGTGCCAGCAGAGGGACTAGCGGGAGGAGCTCCTACAATGAGCAGTTCTTC.

This chain joins TRBV5-4 and TRBJ1-1; D gene unclear. Trimming pared 2 bases from V and 3 bases from J, leaving 23 bases between. The CDR3 length is 18 residues. Germline V gene data show CDR1 as SGHNT and CDR2 as YYREEE (reference sequence). The CDR3 is CASSFTPYQPGLDTEAFF. In DNA, the CDR3 is TGTGCCAGCAGCTTTACCCCCTACCAACCGGGGTTGGACACTGAAGCTTTCTTT.

The chain couples TRBV19 to TRBJ1-2; TRBD1 is a possible D gene (5 bases). V lost 5 bases and J lost 7, with 20 bases in between. CDR3 length: 15 residues. Germline V gene data show CDR1 as LNHDA and CDR2 as SQIVND (reference sequence). CDR3 sequence reads: CASSAANTHRSGYTF. The CDR3 DNA reads TGTGCCAGTAGTGCGGCCAACACACACAGGAGTGGCTACACCTTC. The full variable domain, its missing parts supplied by reference TRBV19 and TRBJ1-2, is DGGITQSPKYLFRKEGQNVTLSCEQNLNHDAMYWYRQDPGQGLRLIYYSQIVNDFQKGDIAEGYSVSREKKESFPLTVTSAQKNPTAFYLCASSAANTHRSGYTFGSGTRLTVV.

V usage is TRBV13 and J usage is TRBJ2-7; no firm D call. Per the germline V gene, CDR1 is PRHDT and CDR2 is FYEKMQ (reference sequence). The CDR3 has 13 residues. V was cut by 5 bases and J by 2 bases, with 10 bases left in between. CDR3 sequence (DNA): TGTGCCAGCAGCAGGGCGGCAGCCTACGAGCAGTACTTC. This translates into CASSRAAAYEQYF.

J is TRBJ1-4 and V is TRBV6-6; possibly TRBD1 for D (6 bases). This CDR3 has 15 amino acids. Trimming pared 5 bases from V and 4 bases from J, leaving 14 bases between. Germline CDR1 and CDR2: MNHNY and SVGAGI (reference sequence). The DNA of the CDR3 is TGTGCCAGCAGTCGCTCGGACAGCCGTAATGAAAAACTGTTTTTT. Translating gives CASSRSDSRNEKLFF.

The gene calls are TRBV3-1 (or the pseudogene TRBV3-2) and TRBJ1-1, with D possibly matching TRBD1 (6 bases). CDR3 size: 12 residues. In germline, CDR1 is LGHDT, CDR2 YNNKEL (reference sequence). The V end was cut by 6 bases, the J end by 6 bases, with 11 bases between. CDR3 loop: CASRKQGAEAFF. DNA for the CDR3: TGTGCCAGCAGAAAACAGGGCGCTGAAGCTTTCTTT.

The genes are TRBV5-1 and TRBJ1-3, with D perhaps TRBD1 (5 bases). V lost 4 bases and J 0 bases, leaving 20 bases between the germline ends. The CDR3 totals 18 residues. Germline lookup yields CDR1 SGHRS and CDR2 YFSETQ. In DNA form, the CDR3 reads TGCGCCAGCAGCGACGGGACTTTCCGTCTGAGCTCTGGAAACACCATATATTTT. Residues: CASSDGTFRLSSGNTIYF. The whole variable domain, filled in from reference TRBV5-1 and TRBJ1-3, reads KAGVTQTPRYLIKTRGQQVTLSCSPISGHRSVSWYQQTPGQGLQFLFEYFSETQRNKGNFPGRFSGRQFSNSRSEMNVSTLELGDSALYLCASSDGTFRLSSGNTIYFGEGSWLTVV.

This chain uses TRBV28 with TRBJ2-7; D is uncertain. The CDR3 is 14 residues long. Germline V lookup: CDR1 MDHEN, CDR2 SYDVKM. V was shortened by 7 bases and J by 0 bases, with 13 bases between the two germline ends. CDR3 nucleotides: TGTGCCAGCATAGGGCAGTCTGGCTCCTACGAGCAGTACTTC. Encoded protein: CASIGQSGSYEQYF.

In its sample, this clone was seen once. The chain uses TRBV27 and TRBJ1-2; unclear D gene. Germline V gives CDR1 MNHEY, CDR2 SMNVEV (reference sequence). The CDR3 runs 14 residues. V was trimmed by 5 bases and J by 8 bases, leaving 18 bases between them. The CDR3 sequence is CASSRGGPAIGYTF. The DNA of the CDR3 is TGTGCCAGCAGTCGAGGCGGCCCGGCTATCGGCTACACCTTC.

Points on this clone: The junction shows a germline mismatch at one end, possibly a read error. The gene calls are TRBV5-5 and TRBJ2-5; the D call may be TRBD1 or TRBD2 (6 bases each). The CDR3 contains 14 residues. CDR1 is SGHKS and CDR2 is YYEKEE in the germline V gene (reference sequence). The CDR3 reads CASSWGALQEAQYF. The CDR3 bases are TGTGCCAGCAGCTGGGGGGCGCTTCAAGAGGCCCAGTACTTC.

V and J are TRBV10-1 and TRBJ2-1; D uncertain. Trimming took 0 bases from V and 5 from J, leaving 17 bases between them. The CDR3 is 17 amino acids. In germline, CDR1 is WNHNN, CDR2 SYGVQD (reference sequence). CDR3 DNA: TGCGCCAGCAGTGAGTCGCCAGACAACCCTTTCGACAATGAGCAGTTCTTC. Amino acids: CASSESPDNPFDNEQFF.

V usage is TRBV7-9 and J usage is TRBJ1-3, with D unresolved. The ends were cut back, 5 bases at V and 2 bases at J, with 13 bases in the middle. This CDR3 contains 15 residues. CDR1 and CDR2 (germline): SEHNR, FQNEAQ (reference sequence). CDR3 bases: TGTGCCAGCAGCATAGGCCATCAAACTGGAAACACCATATATTTT. This translates into CASSIGHQTGNTIYF.

V is TRBV7-9 and J is TRBJ1-2; 7 positions match TRBD1. Germline V lookup: CDR1 SEHNR, CDR2 FQNEAQ (reference sequence). The CDR3 has 17 residues. Unmatched junction bases numbered 15, after V lost 1 base and J lost 7 bases. CDR3 in amino acids: CASSLGGLEGASSGYTF. CDR3 sequence (DNA): TGTGCCAGCAGCTTAGGTGGCCTAGAGGGGGCTAGTAGTGGCTACACCTTC.

This chain joins TRBV6-5 and TRBJ1-1, with 7 bases matching TRBD1. The CDR3 runs 13 residues. Germline V CDR1 and CDR2: MNHEY, SVGAGI. V lost 7 bases, J lost 1 base, and 3 bases stayed unmatched. The chain's CDR3 is CASMRGQNTEAFF. DNA of the CDR3: TGTGCCAGCATGAGGGGGCAGAACACTGAAGCTTTCTTT.